These 6 T cell receptor beta chains originate from one sample sequenced in a study of graft-versus-host responses after intestinal transplantation. What these receptors recognize is not known. The data were produced by immunoSEQ multiplex PCR, yet TCRdb's version contains in-frame clones alone and is incomplete. This sample has fewer than 85,000 clones, with around 92% found just once. Sequenced here: unstimulated CD8+ T cells sorted from spleen or lymph node cells, sampled before intestinal transplant. These receptors all stem from a human donor who received an intestinal transplant.

The rearrangement joins TRBV2 to TRBJ2-7, with 14 bases lining up with TRBD2. CDR3 length: 17 amino acids. Per germline, CDR1 SNHLY and CDR2 FYNNEI. Trimming removed 6 bases from V and 6 bases from J; junction bases left unmatched: 13. In DNA, the CDR3 is TGTGCCAGCAGACACCCGGGACTAGCGGGAGTTACCCTCGAGCAGTACTTC. Its translation: CASRHPGLAGVTLEQYF.

This chain joins TRBV5-1 and TRBJ1-1; TRBD1 might be the D (6 bases). Germline-derived CDR1 and CDR2 are SGHRS and YFSETQ. The V gene lost 4 bases and the J gene lost 0 bases, with 16 bases spanning the gap. This CDR3 region has 16 residues. In DNA form, the CDR3 reads TGCGCCAGCAGCCAGCCTGGACAGTTTTTGAACACTGAAGCTTTCTTT. Translation gives CASSQPGQFLNTEAFF.

The chain links TRBV28 to TRBJ2-1; D call uncertain. Germline values: CDR1 MDHEN, CDR2 SYDVKM. V was shortened by 0 bases and J by 7 bases, with 22 bases between the two germline ends. CDR3 size: 18 residues. Here the CDR3 reads CASSLCTVTASDTNEQFF. The CDR3 DNA sequence: TGTGCCAGCAGTTTATGCACAGTCACGGCTTCAGATACAAATGAGCAGTTCTTC. Full variable domain (remainder filled in from reference TRBV28 and TRBJ2-1): DVKVTQSSRYLVKRTGEKVFLECVQDMDHENMFWYRQDPGLGLRLIYFSYDVKMKEKGDIPEGYSVSREKKERFSLILESASTNQTSMYLCASSLCTVTASDTNEQFFGPGTRLTVL.

This chain joins TRBV19 and TRBJ1-5, with 7 bases fitting TRBD1. CDR1 is LNHDA, CDR2 SQIVND, per germline (reference sequence). Unmatched junction bases numbered 8, after V lost 4 bases and J lost 2 bases. There are 16 residues in the CDR3. CDR3 bases: TGTGCCAGTAGTACGATACAGGGGACGGGCAATCAGCCCCAGCATTTT. This translates into CASSTIQGTGNQPQHF.

This chain joins TRBV19 and TRBJ2-7; D remains ambiguous. The ends were cut back, 3 bases at V and 5 bases at J, with 14 bases in the middle. Germline CDR1 reads LNHDA; CDR2 reads SQIVND (reference sequence). This CDR3 region has 14 residues. CDR3 nucleotides: TGTGCCAGTAGTATGGTATACGAATCGGACGAGCAGTACTTC. It encodes CASSMVYESDEQYF.

The chain joins TRBV19 to TRBJ2-1, with D possibly being TRBD2 (5 bases). This CDR3 has 15 amino acids. CDR1 LNHDA and CDR2 SQIVND come from the germline V gene (reference sequence). V lost 3 bases and J 2 bases, leaving 11 bases between the germline ends. DNA of the CDR3: TGTGCCAGTAGTATTTATGAGGGTCCCTACAATGAGCAGTTCTTC. Protein product: CASSIYEGPYNEQFF. The full variable domain, completed using reference TRBV19 and TRBJ2-1, is DGGITQSPKYLFRKEGQNVTLSCEQNLNHDAMYWYRQDPGQGLRLIYYSQIVNDFQKGDIAEGYSVSREKKESFPLTVTSAQKNPTAFYLCASSIYEGPYNEQFFGPGTRLTVL.